A single sample is the source of the 5 T cell receptor beta chains below, sequenced in a study of vaccination effects on CD4 cells after COVID-19. Pools of viral peptides were used by the ViraFEST assay to expand antigen-specific CD4+ T cells ahead of sequencing. Subsequent to approximately 9 days of culture, CD4+ T cells were isolated. Vaccinees lacked prior SARS-CoV-2 infection and tested negative for nucleocapsid antibodies. The antigens these receptors bind are not known. Some clones are missing from TCRdb's copy, which holds only in-frame ones; the method was immunoSEQ multiplex PCR. Here the sample spans tens of thousands of clones, roughly four fifths being singletons. The source material was CD4+ T cells from PBMCs cultured with HCoV-NL63 spike peptides, sampled before COVID-19 vaccination. Receptor source: a human donor who received a COVID-19 vaccine.

A word on this clone: A read error may produce the germline difference seen at one junction end. The rearrangement joins TRBV5-1 to TRBJ2-3; D not resolved. Germline CDR1 SGHRS, CDR2 YFSETQ. This CDR3 region has 12 residues. CDR3 nucleotide sequence: TGCGCCAGCAGGTTGGGAACAGATACGCAGTATTTT. It encodes CASRLGTDTQYF.

This clone was picked up one time. The chain is built from TRBV29-1 and TRBJ2-1; 9 nucleotides match TRBD2. Germline CDR1 SQVTM, CDR2 ANQGSEA. V lost 7 bases and J lost 2; bases outside the gene matches: 6. The CDR3 extends over 14 amino acids. CDR3 nucleotide sequence: TGCAGCGCCATTAGCGGGGGACCCTACAATGAGCAGTTCTTC. This encodes CSAISGGPYNEQFF.

This clone was recorded once. This sequence joins TRBV28 and TRBJ2-7, with 7 positions matching TRBD1. Germline CDR1 and CDR2: MDHEN and SYDVKM. CDR3 size: 12 residues. The V gene end was trimmed by 6 bases and the J gene end by 5 bases; junction bases not matched to a gene: 4. DNA for the CDR3: TGTGCCAGCAGCAGCACAGGGGACGAGCAGTACGTC. Residues: CASSSTGDEQYV.

This clone was detected only a few times. The rearrangement uses TRBV9 and TRBJ2-2; D not resolved. Between the trimmed V and J ends, which lost 3 bases and 1 base, there was a span of 7 bases. Germline values: CDR1 SGDLS, CDR2 YYNGEE. The CDR3 covers 14 residues. CDR3 nucleotides: TGTGCCAGCAGCGAGTGGGGGAACACCGGGGAGCTGTTTTTT. Its protein product is CASSEWGNTGELFF.

The count of this clone is one. The chain employs TRBV5-1 and TRBJ2-2, with 9 nucleotides matching TRBD1. Germline CDR1 reads SGHRS; CDR2 reads YFSETQ. The V segment lost 4 bases and the J segment 2 bases; nucleotides outside the gene matches: 6. CDR3 length equals 16 residues. CDR3 region: CASSLRDRANTGELFF. The CDR3 DNA sequence: TGCGCCAGCAGCCTCCGGGACAGGGCTAACACCGGGGAGCTGTTTTTT.